The 19 T cell receptor beta chains reported below all come from one sample, sequenced in a study of vaccination effects on CD4 cells after COVID-19 (dated by TCRdb to between 2021 and 2022). Which antigens these TCRs recognize remains unknown. The library was generated by the immunoSEQ multiplex PCR assay. TCRdb's version of the immuneACCESS table is confined to in-frame rearrangements and falls short of the full clone set. An unresolved V gene accounts for under half of the shortfall where checked; the remainder is of unknown origin. For this sample the table gives 21,000 or so clones, of which roughly 70% were detected only once. Of the sample, 35% to 40% falls within the top ten clones. The ViraFEST assay stimulated PBMC with viral peptide pools and then used TCR sequencing to identify antigen-specific CD4+ T cell clonotypes by expansion. After about 10 days of culture, CD4+ T cells were isolated with the EasySep CD4+ T cell isolation kit. PCR-confirmed SARS-CoV-2 infection had occurred in convalescent patients between March and December 2020, before the Alpha, Beta and Delta variants emerged in the United States.

Source: CD4+ T cells from PBMCs cultured with a peptide pool, taken before COVID-19 vaccination. These receptors originate from a human donor who had a prior SARS-CoV-2 infection.

The chain combines TRBV24-1 with TRBJ2-5; 9 positions match TRBD2. The CDR3 is 13 residues long. Germline CDR1 KGHDR, CDR2 SFDVKD. V shed 5 bases and J 5 bases; nucleotides not matched to a gene: 2. For the CDR3, the DNA is TGTGCCACCAGTGCCCTAGCGGGGGAGACCCAGTACTTC. This codes for CATSALAGETQYF.

The chain combines TRBV28 with TRBJ2-3; possibly TRBD1 or TRBD2 for D (6 bases each). Germline V gene sequence: CDR1 MDHEN, CDR2 SYDVKM. The V and J ends lost 3 bases and 1 base respectively, with 23 bases between them. The CDR3 spans 19 residues. The CDR3 nucleotides are TGTGCCAGCAGTTTTAGTTTGGTTTGGGGGGCGAAGGGCACAGATACGCAGTATTTT. The encoded protein is CASSFSLVWGAKGTDTQYF.

V is TRBV19 and J is TRBJ2-7, with TRBD2 matching 7 bases. V was clipped by 10 bases and J by 3 bases; unmatched bases: 12. From germline, CDR1 is LNHDA and CDR2 SQIVND (reference sequence). The CDR3 is 14 residues long. DNA for the CDR3: TGTGCCATTCCTCCTGGGACTAACGTCTACGAGCAGTACTTC. This translates into CAIPPGTNVYEQYF.

This clone appeared once. V is TRBV5-1 and J is TRBJ2-5; tentative D call: TRBD1 (6 bases). The CDR3 is made up of 15 amino acids. The V gene lost 0 bases and the J gene lost 4 bases, with 13 bases spanning the gap. Germline CDR1 reads SGHRS; CDR2 reads YFSETQ. CDR3 bases: TGCGCCAGCAGCTTGGGGGTCAGGGGTACAGAGACCCAGTACTTC. This codes for CASSLGVRGTETQYF.

The J gene is TRBJ2-7, the V gene TRBV5-1; TRBD1 matches at 7 bases. The CDR3 runs to 17 residues. The ends lost 5 bases at V and 0 bases at J; junction bases unmatched: 14. CDR1 is SGHRS and CDR2 is YFSETQ in the germline V gene. Here the CDR3 DNA reads TGCGCCAGCAGTTTTACAGGGGCGAACCTACCCTCCTACGAGCAGTACTTC. Its translation: CASSFTGANLPSYEQYF.

This clone was detected a few times. This sequence joins TRBV7-6 and TRBJ1-1, with 7 nucleotides matching TRBD1. Trimming removed 4 bases from V and 0 bases from J; junction bases left unmatched: 5. Germline CDR1 is SGHVS and CDR2 is FNYEAQ. This CDR3 spans 15 amino acids. Here the CDR3 reads CASSSQTGLNTEAFF. CDR3 DNA sequence: TGTGCCAGCAGCTCACAGACAGGGCTGAACACTGAAGCTTTCTTT.

This clone was picked up a small number of times. The chain recombines TRBV7-9 with TRBJ2-7; tentatively, D is TRBD2 (6 bases). Trimming shortened V by 1 base and J by 6 bases, and 19 bases separated the two germline ends. There are 16 residues in the CDR3. Germline V gives CDR1 SEHNR, CDR2 FQNEAQ (reference sequence). The CDR3 protein is CASSLDLAGTSREQYF. The CDR3 region has the DNA TGTGCCAGCAGCTTAGATTTGGCGGGGACGAGCCGCGAGCAGTACTTC.

V and J are TRBV7-3 and TRBJ2-2; 8 bases map to TRBD2. Germline lookup yields CDR1 SGHTA and CDR2 FQGTGA. J gave up 2 bases and V 3 bases, and 2 bases lay outside the gene matches. There are 15 residues in the CDR3. The CDR3 DNA reads TGTGCCAGCAGCTTCACTAGCGGAAACACCGGGGAGCTGTTTTTT. It encodes CASSFTSGNTGELFF.

V is TRBV6-5 and J is TRBJ2-7; tentative D call: TRBD1 (6 bases). Trimming shortened V by 4 bases and J by 0 bases, and 10 bases separated the two germline ends. Looked up from germline, CDR1 is MNHEY and CDR2 is SVGAGI. The CDR3 loop spans 14 amino acids. The chain's CDR3 is CASSFRGYSYEQYF. The CDR3 coding sequence is TGTGCCAGCAGTTTCAGGGGTTACTCCTACGAGCAGTACTTC.

V gene TRBV2 combines with J gene TRBJ2-2; 11 bases agree with TRBD2. The germline V gene has CDR1 SNHLY and CDR2 FYNNEI. J lost 5 bases, V lost 7 bases, and 12 bases had no gene match. The CDR3 contains 17 residues. The CDR3 nucleotides are TGTGCCAGCACACGGGGTACTAGCGGGGGTTCGACCGGGGAGCTGTTTTTT. It yields the protein CASTRGTSGGSTGELFF. Full variable domain (outside the CDR3, taken from reference TRBV2 and TRBJ2-2): EPEVTQTPSHQVTQMGQEVILRCVPISNHLYFYWYRQILGQKVEFLVSFYNNEISEKSEIFDDQFSVERPDGSNFTLKIRSTKLEDSAMYFCASTRGTSGGSTGELFFGEGSRLTVL.

This sequence joins TRBV5-1 and TRBJ2-7, with 9 bases identical to TRBD2. From germline, CDR1 is SGHRS and CDR2 YFSETQ. V shed 1 base, J shed 2 bases, and the junction held 1 base outside the gene matches. This CDR3 is 14 amino acids long. The CDR3 DNA is TGCGCCAGCAGCTTGTCTAGCGGGGCCTACGAGCAGTACTTC. This gives the protein CASSLSSGAYEQYF.

This clone was seen once. This chain links TRBV21-1 with TRBJ2-7; the table calls TRBD1, which could not be checked here. TRBV21-1 counts as a pseudogene. The CDR3 consists of 15 residues. CDR3 residues: CASSPTGTLSYEQYF. The DNA of the CDR3 is TGTGCCAGCAGCCCCACCGGGACACTTAGCTACGAGCAGTACTTC.

The genes are TRBV3-1 (or the pseudogene TRBV3-2) and TRBJ2-7; tentative D call: TRBD2 (6 bases). Germline-derived CDR1 and CDR2 are LGHDT and YNNKEL (reference sequence). Deletions cut 3 bases from V and 0 bases from J, with 9 bases between. The CDR3 sequence is 14 residues long. As DNA, the CDR3 is TGTGCCAGCAGCCATAGCGGAAGCTCCTACGAGCAGTACTTC. It is translated as CASSHSGSSYEQYF.

This clone was seen only a few times. The chain couples TRBV6-5 to TRBJ1-6; TRBD1 agrees at 7 bases. This CDR3 has 15 amino acids. Germline V gives CDR1 MNHEY, CDR2 SVGAGI. With 8 bases clipped from V and 6 bases from J, the junction kept 10 bases outside the gene matches. The DNA for the CDR3 is TGTGCCAGCGGCGTTCGGGACAGATCTAATTCACCCCTCCACTTT. Translated: CASGVRDRSNSPLHF.

About this clone itself: The junction does not match germline at one end; this may be a read error. V and J are TRBV7-7 and TRBJ2-5; possible D gene TRBD2, 5 bases. The CDR3 totals 14 residues. From germline, CDR1 is SSHAT and CDR2 FNYEAQ (reference sequence). CDR3 nucleotide sequence: TGTGCTAGCAGCCCCCTTACGCGAGGGGAGACCCAGTACTTC. It encodes CASSPLTRGETQYF.

The rearrangement links TRBV7-2 to TRBJ2-1; D might be TRBD2 (7 bases). Germline CDR1 and CDR2: SGHTA and FQGNSA. Trimming stripped 7 bases from V and 2 bases from J, with 12 bases between. The CDR3 is 14 residues long. The CDR3 loop is CASTRRGPYNEQFF. The CDR3 coding sequence is TGTGCCAGCACCCGGCGGGGGCCCTACAATGAGCAGTTCTTC. The whole variable domain, filled in from reference TRBV7-2 and TRBJ2-1, reads GAGVSQSPSNKVTEKGKDVELRCDPISGHTALYWYRQSLGQGLEFLIYFQGNSAPDKSGLPSDRFSAERTGGSVSTLTIQRTQQEDSAVYLCASTRRGPYNEQFFGPGTRLTVL.

V is TRBV6-2 or TRBV6-3 and J is TRBJ1-5; D uncertain. This CDR3 is 15 amino acids long. Per germline, CDR1 MNHEY and CDR2 SVGEGT. V lost 2 bases and J 3 bases, leaving 11 bases between the germline ends. CDR3 sequence (DNA): TGTGCCAGCAGTTACGTGGAAATGAACAATCAGCCCCAGCATTTT. Protein product: CASSYVEMNNQPQHF.

This clone occurred a few times. The chain joins TRBV7-8 to TRBJ2-3; possible D gene TRBD2, 6 bases. There are 17 residues in the CDR3. CDR1 and CDR2 (germline): SGHVS, FQNEAQ. V lost 5 bases, J lost 4 bases, and 22 bases lay in between. CDR3 sequence reads: CASSRDLTGAYADTQYF. The CDR3 region has the DNA TGTGCCAGCAGCCGAGACCTCACGGGAGCTTACGCAGATACGCAGTATTTT.

This sequence joins TRBV21-1 and TRBJ1-2; the tabulated D call, TRBD1, remains unverified against the DNA. TRBV21-1 is described as a pseudogene. This CDR3 spans 16 amino acids. The CDR3 here is CASSTIARTANYGYTF. The CDR3 DNA is TGTGCCAGCAGCACGATTGCCCGGACAGCTAACTATGGCTACACCTTC.